The 21 T cell receptor beta chains in this list originate from one sample, sequenced in a study of regulatory T cells in long-lasting Graves disease. Relying on iRepertoire HTBI primers and Arm-PCR of CDR3 regions, the team built TCR beta libraries. TCRdb recomputed calls from the multiplex PCR reads with MiXCR, one row per CDR3 protein. The profile shows around 450,000 distinct CDR3 sequences, about 22% of them singletons. Time point indicated: persistent/refractory GD, antithyroid drugs over 5 years with positive TRAb. Scientists built the TCR library using RNA that was extracted from PBMCs. Specimen: peripheral blood mononuclear cells (PBMCs), collected when the disease was refractory, from a patient treated with antithyroid drugs. These receptors came from a female donor with Graves disease.

The rearrangement links TRBV6-4 to TRBJ2-2, with D perhaps TRBD1 or TRBD2 (5 bases each). This CDR3 contains 16 residues. Trimming pared 5 bases from V and 3 bases from J, leaving 16 bases between. Germline CDR1 reads MRHNA; CDR2 reads SNTAGT. The CDR3 is CASSNGKGSDTGELFF. As DNA, the CDR3 is TGTGCCAGCAGTAACGGGAAGGGGTCCGACACCGGGGAGCTGTTTTTT.

This clonotype was recorded at least ten times. V usage is TRBV27 and J usage is TRBJ1-1; perhaps TRBD1 as D (6 bases). The germline gives CDR1 MNHEY, CDR2 SMNVEV (reference sequence). The CDR3 runs 14 residues. V was trimmed by 2 bases and J by 10 bases, leaving 17 bases between them. CDR3 protein: CASSLQGYTGRAFF. CDR3 nucleotide sequence: TGTGCCAGCAGTTTACAGGGGTATACCGGGCGAGCTTTCTTT.

The chain combines TRBV19 with TRBJ1-5; no reliable D call. Per the germline V gene, CDR1 is LNHDA and CDR2 is SQIVND (reference sequence). The length of the CDR3 is 12 residues. V was pared by 1 base and J by 8 bases, with 6 bases between. DNA of the CDR3: TGTGCCAGTAGTATAGGGGCGAAGCCCCAGCATTTT. Its protein is CASSIGAKPQHF.

In this sample, this clonotype turned up many times. The V and J genes are TRBV28 and TRBJ2-7; D may be TRBD1 (5 bases). Trimming removed 6 bases from V and 3 bases from J, with 12 bases in between. Germline CDR1 MDHEN, CDR2 SYDVKM. The CDR3 covers 13 residues. CDR3 sequence: CASRITQGYEQYF. The CDR3 DNA reads TGTGCCAGCAGAATAACCCAGGGCTACGAGCAGTACTTC.

The table lists this clonotype with a count of one. This may be a read error: a much more frequent sequence differs by one nucleotide. The chain carries TRBV6-1 and TRBJ1-2; 10 bases map to TRBD1. The CDR3 is 17 residues long. Germline CDR1 and CDR2: MNHNS and SASEGT. The CDR3 DNA sequence: TGTGCCAGCAGGGACCGGGACAGGGGCGATCGGAACTATGGCTACGCCTTC. This encodes CASRDRDRGDRNYGYAF.

This clonotype was recorded at least ten times. The V call is TRBV7-9, the J call TRBJ1-1; D perhaps matches TRBD1 (5 bases). Between the trimmed V and J ends, which lost 6 bases and 2 bases, there was a span of 16 bases. CDR1 and CDR2 (germline): SEHNR, FQNEAQ (reference sequence). The CDR3 extends over 15 amino acids. The CDR3 DNA is TGTGCCAGCAGAGGGAAGGGGCGCTCCAACACTGAAGCTTTCTTT. Translated, it gives CASRGKGRSNTEAFF.

This clonotype was picked up many times. The genes are TRBV5-1 and TRBJ2-7; D remains ambiguous. The CDR3 has 14 residues. Looked up from germline, CDR1 is SGHRS and CDR2 is YFSETQ. Trimming removed 0 bases from V and 7 bases from J, with 14 bases in between. The CDR3 region has the DNA TGCGCCAGCAGCTTGGCCGTCGGAAGCCTGGAGCAGTACTTC. The encoded protein is CASSLAVGSLEQYF.

The chain uses TRBV30 and TRBJ1-4, with TRBD1 identical over 10 bases. The V gene end was trimmed by 0 bases and the J gene end by 8 bases; junction bases not matched to a gene: 6. CDR1 and CDR2 (germline): GTSNPN, SVGIG (reference sequence). CDR3 length: 15 residues. The CDR3 loop reads CAWSVWGTGAEKLFF. The CDR3 bases are TGTGCCTGGAGTGTATGGGGGACAGGGGCCGAAAAACTGTTTTTT.

This chain uses TRBV2 with TRBJ1-4, with D perhaps matching TRBD1 (6 bases). V dropped 6 bases and J dropped 8 bases, with 16 bases sitting between them. Germline V gives CDR1 SNHLY, CDR2 FYNNEI. The CDR3 is 14 amino acids. The CDR3 reads CASRPRTAVEKLFF. In DNA form, the CDR3 reads TGTGCCAGCAGACCCCGGACAGCCGTGGAAAAACTGTTTTTT. Full variable domain (rest looked up from reference TRBV2 and TRBJ1-4): EPEVTQTPSHQVTQMGQEVILRCVPISNHLYFYWYRQILGQKVEFLVSFYNNEISEKSEIFDDQFSVERPDGSNFTLKIRSTKLEDSAMYFCASRPRTAVEKLFFGSGTQLSVL.

This clonotype was seen a few times. The chain links TRBV29-1 to TRBJ1-1; TRBD1 is a possible D gene (5 bases). Germline lookup yields CDR1 SQVTM and CDR2 ANQGSEA. This CDR3 spans 16 amino acids. V lost 1 base, J lost 2 bases, and 17 bases lay in between. Here the CDR3 reads CSVEAPNDRINTEAFF. The CDR3 bases are TGCAGCGTTGAAGCCCCTAACGACAGAATTAACACTGAAGCTTTCTTT.

This clonotype was detected ten times or more. The rearrangement links TRBV12-3 or TRBV12-4 to TRBJ1-4, with 10 bases aligning to TRBD1. The CDR3 totals 15 residues. J gave up 5 bases and V 3 bases, and 3 bases lay outside the gene matches. The CDR3 region is CASSLGTGVNEKLFF. The CDR3 coding sequence is TGTGCCAGCAGTTTGGGGACAGGGGTGAATGAAAAACTGTTTTTT.

This clonotype was counted only a few times. The V gene is TRBV4-3, the J gene TRBJ2-7; D might be TRBD2 (6 bases). The CDR3 is 15 amino acids. V lost 4 bases, J lost 3 bases, and 16 bases lay in between. Germline CDR1 reads LGHNA; CDR2 reads YSLEER. The CDR3: CASSLGVTSSYEQYF. Here the CDR3 DNA reads TGCGCCAGCAGCCTCGGGGTGACTAGTAGCTACGAGCAGTACTTC.

The chain couples TRBV19 to TRBJ2-7; 8 bases agree with TRBD1. Germline lookup yields CDR1 LNHDA and CDR2 SQIVND (reference sequence). Trimming took 3 bases from V and 5 from J; bases not matched to a gene: 12. The CDR3 is 16 residues long. In DNA form, the CDR3 reads TGTGCCAGTAGTATTCTTGGGGACAGGTCCTTTGACGAGCAGTACTTC. Amino acids: CASSILGDRSFDEQYF. The full variable domain, rest sourced from reference TRBV19 and TRBJ2-7, is DGGITQSPKYLFRKEGQNVTLSCEQNLNHDAMYWYRQDPGQGLRLIYYSQIVNDFQKGDIAEGYSVSREKKESFPLTVTSAQKNPTAFYLCASSILGDRSFDEQYFGPGTRLTVT.

This clonotype was detected only a few times. V usage is TRBV5-4 and J usage is TRBJ2-7; 7 bases are shared with TRBD2. The CDR3 is made up of 15 amino acids. V lost 3 bases, J lost 2 bases, and 8 bases stayed unmatched. Germline-derived CDR1 and CDR2 are SGHNT and YYREEE (reference sequence). CDR3 DNA sequence: TGTGCCAGCAGCTCCAGAGCGGGATCAGCCTACGAGCAGTACTTC. It encodes CASSSRAGSAYEQYF. Filled out from reference TRBV5-4 and TRBJ2-7, the complete variable domain reads ETGVTQSPTHLIKTRGQQVTLRCSSQSGHNTVSWYQQALGQGPQFIFQYYREEENGRGNFPPRFSGLQFPNYSSELNVNALELDDSALYLCASSSRAGSAYEQYFGPGTRLTVT.

This clonotype has only a few counts. The genes are TRBV9 and TRBJ2-7; 9 bases match TRBD1. Unmatched junction bases numbered 1, after V lost 0 bases and J lost 0 bases. Germline loops: CDR1 SGDLS, CDR2 YYNGEE. The CDR3 consists of 15 residues. This CDR3 reads CASSVGTGVSYEQYF. DNA for the CDR3: TGTGCCAGCAGCGTAGGGACAGGGGTCTCCTACGAGCAGTACTTC.

For this clonotype: A clone one base away is much larger, so this may be a read error. The chain employs TRBV7-2 and TRBJ2-4, with D perhaps matching TRBD2 (6 bases). The CDR3 contains 15 residues. CDR1 is SGHTA, CDR2 FQGNSA, per germline. Written as DNA, the CDR3 is TGTGCCGGCAGCCGGGACTGGGGAGCCAAAAACATTCAGTACTTC. It specifies CAGSRDWGAKNIQYF.

This clonotype appeared a few times. This sequence joins TRBV7-9 and TRBJ2-7, with D possibly matching TRBD1 (6 bases). The CDR3 is 15 residues long. From germline, CDR1 is SEHNR and CDR2 FQNEAQ (reference sequence). Trimming removed 2 bases at V and 4 bases at J, with 15 bases between. The CDR3 sequence is CASSLKRQEKYEQYF. CDR3 sequence (DNA): TGTGCCAGCAGCTTAAAGAGACAGGAGAAGTACGAGCAGTACTTC.

On this clonotype itself: A read error may explain this, as a much larger clone is one base away. V usage is TRBV7-2 and J usage is TRBJ2-5; TRBD1 matches at 9 bases. Germline V gene sequence: CDR1 SGHTA, CDR2 FQGNSA. The junction had 12 bases not matched to a gene; V was cut back by 8 bases and J by 5 bases. This CDR3 contains 15 residues. CDR3 DNA sequence: TGTGCCAGCGGCTACTATTCCGGGACAGGGGAGACCCAGTACTTC. It encodes CASGYYSGTGETQYF.

The V gene is TRBV7-3, the J gene TRBJ1-6; tentatively, D is TRBD1 (5 bases). Germline CDR1 and CDR2: SGHTA and FQGTGA. V dropped 2 bases and J dropped 8 bases, with 13 bases sitting between them. The CDR3 is 15 residues long. This CDR3 reads CASSLEGTADSPLHF. The CDR3 DNA reads TGTGCCAGCAGCTTAGAAGGGACCGCAGATTCACCCCTCCACTTT.

This clonotype was observed many times. The chain links TRBV2 to TRBJ1-2; TRBD1 aligns across 7 bases. Looked up from germline, CDR1 is SNHLY and CDR2 is FYNNEI. Germline trimming cut 2 bases from V and 2 bases from J; bases unmatched to any gene: 11. The CDR3 runs to 17 residues. As DNA, the CDR3 is TGTGCCAGCAGTGAAATGACAGGGAGCCTATTAAACTATGGCTACACCTTC. Amino acids: CASSEMTGSLLNYGYTF.

The chain recombines TRBV18 with TRBJ1-1; D remains ambiguous. The CDR3 runs to 14 residues. With 2 bases removed from V and 0 bases from J, the gap between germline ends came to 7 bases. The germline gives CDR1 KGHSH, CDR2 LQKENI. CDR3 sequence: CASSPSILNTEAFF. The CDR3, as DNA: TGTGCCAGCTCACCATCCATATTGAACACTGAAGCTTTCTTT.